These T cell receptor beta chains were read from a single sample in a study of monozygotic twins with inflammatory bowel disease. TCRdb reprocessed the 5' RACE reads and keeps a single row for each CDR3 protein, giving no DNA. This repertoire comprises more than 300,000 distinct CDR3 sequences; its ten largest clones make up 5.6%. The sequenced material came from blood. The origin of the receptors is a human donor with ulcerative colitis or Crohn's disease, or a healthy co-twin of an affected twin (not recorded which). Each CDR3 is given with its conserved first and last residue.

V: TRBV10-3
J: TRBJ1-5
CDR3: CAISGSGKPQHF

V: TRBV12-3/TRBV12-4
J: TRBJ1-5
CDR3: CASSLGSRPQHF

V: TRBV15
J: TRBJ2-7
CDR3: CATSRDLAGTYEQYF

V: TRBV15
J: TRBJ2-7
CDR3: CATSRVPSTYEQYF

V: TRBV5-1
J: TRBJ1-2
CDR3: CASSLVPQGEYGYTF

V: TRBV7-2
J: TRBJ2-1
CDR3: CASSLGQGGQSEQFF

V: TRBV12-3/TRBV12-4
J: TRBJ2-7
CDR3: CASILGLAGPLEQYF

V: TRBV5-1
J: TRBJ1-1
CDR3: CASSFAGNTEAFF

V: TRBV18
J: TRBJ2-7
CDR3: CASSQKSAVAYEQYF

V: TRBV6-4
J: TRBJ2-1
CDR3: CASSARFGGSYNEQFF

V: TRBV20-1
J: TRBJ2-5
CDR3: CSETTGGDETQYF

V: TRBV20-1
J: TRBJ2-7
CDR3: CSAGGQGFYEQYF

V: TRBV5-1
J: TRBJ1-2
CDR3: CASSSAGDRPYGYTF

V: TRBV20-1
J: TRBJ2-6
CDR3: CSARGTGQGANVLTF

V: TRBV5-1
J: TRBJ1-4
CDR3: CASSLAGKPTNEKLFF

V: TRBV5-4
J: TRBJ2-3
CDR3: CASSWGGTNGDTQYF

V: TRBV5-1
J: TRBJ2-7
CDR3: CASSLQDKRDYEQYF

V: TRBV5-1
J: TRBJ1-6
CDR3: CASSSDGSSYNSPLHF

V: TRBV5-1
J: TRBJ2-3
CDR3: CASSLGRDTRDTQYF

V: TRBV29-1
J: TRBJ2-3
CDR3: CSVEDGSSTDTQYF

V: TRBV7-8
J: TRBJ2-1
CDR3: CASSPFSLAGGSYNEQFF

V: TRBV5-6
J: TRBJ2-3
CDR3: CASSPPGLAGGKSQYF

V: TRBV5-1
J: TRBJ2-6
CDR3: CASSLEPIGGANVLTF

V: TRBV14
J: TRBJ2-3
CDR3: CASSQVRQQNTDTQYF

V: TRBV7-9
J: TRBJ2-7
CDR3: CASSPLATYEQYF

V: TRBV7-8
J: TRBJ1-1
CDR3: CASSFIGGYNTEAFF

V: TRBV5-1
J: TRBJ2-1
CDR3: CASSLRGSGVQFF

V: TRBV7-8
J: TRBJ2-1
CDR3: CASSPGGSGRNEQFF

V: TRBV27
J: TRBJ2-7
CDR3: CASSFLGGLTYEQYF

V: TRBV20-1
J: TRBJ1-5
CDR3: CSARDLGTGNQPQHF

V: TRBV18
J: TRBJ1-6
CDR3: CASSLMDRDSPLHF

V: TRBV30
J: TRBJ2-6
CDR3: CARQRTSGANVLTF